One sample yielded the 12 T cell receptor beta chains listed below, sequenced in a study of T cells in women clearing cervical HPV infection. Only in-frame clones appear in the TCRdb table, and some are missing; sequencing was by immunoSEQ multiplex PCR. The table for this sample gives about 37,000 clones. Input material: blood buffy coat. The receptors derive from a woman between 18 and 70 years old with a cervical HPV16 infection that either progressed to CIN3+ or cleared (not recorded which).

To note about this clone: The read is 3 residues too short to cover the CDR3 end, so that end is filled in from the germline J gene. The chain recombines TRBV19 with TRBJ2-2; D gene unclear. V was trimmed by 4 bases and J by 6 bases, leaving 6 bases between them. Germline V gives CDR1 LNHDA, CDR2 SQIVND (reference sequence). The CDR3 is made up of 12 amino acids. The sequenced CDR3 bases are TGTGCCAGTAGTACACCGGCCGGGGAG. Its protein product is CASSTPAGE. From start to end, the CDR3 is CASSTPAGELFF.

Notes on this clone: The read ends 3 residues early relative to the CDR3; the germline J gene fills the gap. V is TRBV10-1 and J is TRBJ1-1; 8 nucleotides line up with TRBD1. The CDR3 runs to 14 residues. Losses at the gene ends were 6 bases for V and 3 bases for J; bases not matched to a gene: 6. CDR1 and CDR2 (germline): WNHNN, SYGVQD (reference sequence). The CDR3 reads CASSPTGEDTEAFF. CDR3 bases read: TGCGCCAGCAGCCCGACAGGGGAAGACACTGAA.

A remark on this clone: Coverage ceases 3 residues before the CDR3 finishes, and the germline J gene fills in the end. This sequence joins TRBV14 and TRBJ2-1, with 10 bases that match TRBD2. This CDR3 has 15 amino acids. Germline V gene sequence: CDR1 SGHDN, CDR2 FVKESK. V shed 4 bases and J 9 bases; nucleotides not matched to a gene: 9. The sequenced CDR3 bases are TGTGCCAGCAGCCCACTCGGGGTAGCGGGGGGTGAG. Amino acid sequence: CASSPLGVAGGE. The entire CDR3 reads CASSPLGVAGGEQFF.

A word on this clone: Read data end 3 residues before the CDR3 end; the end is taken from the germline J gene. J is TRBJ1-1 and V is TRBV5-5, with D possibly TRBD1 on 6 matching bases. Deletions cut 4 bases from V and 0 bases from J, with 7 bases between. This CDR3 has 13 amino acids. Germline V gene sequence: CDR1 SGHKS, CDR2 YYEKEE (reference sequence). The DNA read from the CDR3 is TGTGCCAGCAGCAGGACAGTGAACACTGAA. Translation: CASSRTVNTE. The whole CDR3 is CASSRTVNTEAFF.

Comment on this clone: The read ends 3 residues shy of where the CDR3 ends; the end is completed using the germline J gene. J is TRBJ2-3 and V is TRBV5-1; 8 bases align to TRBD2. The V gene end was trimmed by 7 bases and the J gene end by 3 bases; junction bases not matched to a gene: 10. The CDR3 is 15 amino acids. Germline V gives CDR1 SGHRS, CDR2 YFSETQ. The CDR3 region is CASRFSGERTDTQYF. CDR3 DNA (partial): TGCGCCAGCCGATTTAGCGGGGAAAGGACAGATACG.

Concerning this clone: The read terminates 3 residues before the CDR3 end, so the remaining end is supplied by the germline J gene. The chain couples TRBV18 to TRBJ2-2; no definite D call. The CDR3 is 18 amino acids. The germline V gene encodes CDR1 KGHSH and CDR2 LQKENI. CDR3 bases read: TGTGCCAGCTCATGGGTCAGTCAAGGTAAGGTAGGGTCGAAAAAG. Protein product: CASSWVSQGKVGSKK. The complete CDR3 reads CASSWVSQGKVGSKKLFF.

CDR3 in amino acids: CASSLASASSYNEQFF. Partial CDR3 DNA: TGTGCCAGCAGTTTGGCTAGCGCGAGCTCCTACAATGAG. The V gene is TRBV12-3 or TRBV12-4, the J gene TRBJ2-1; D is possibly TRBD2 (6 bases). Read coverage stops 3 residues before the CDR3 terminus; the germline J gene supplies the remainder. There are 16 residues in the CDR3. The ends were cut back, 3 bases at V and 0 bases at J, with 12 bases in the middle.

As regards this clone: The read is 3 residues too short to cover the CDR3 end, so that end is filled in from the germline J gene. The chain has TRBV12-3 or TRBV12-4 and TRBJ2-3, with D maybe TRBD2 (6 bases). The length of the CDR3 is 14 residues. V lost 7 bases and J 1 base, leaving 12 bases between the germline ends. The CDR3 bases that were read are TGTGCCAGCATCGTTAGCGGTGGCACAGATACG. Amino acid sequence: CASIVSGGTDT. The whole CDR3 sequence is CASIVSGGTDTQYF.

A word on this clone: The read comes to an end 3 residues before the CDR3 does, leaving the germline J gene to fill in the end. The rearrangement uses TRBV7-6 and TRBJ2-5; 9 bases are shared with TRBD2. This CDR3 is built from 13 residues. Germline-derived CDR1 and CDR2 are SGHVS and FNYEAQ. V was pared by 5 bases and J by 5 bases, with 3 bases of the junction left unmatched. CDR3 residues: CASSGTSRETQYF. The DNA read from the CDR3 is TGTGCCAGCAGCGGGACTAGCCGGGAGACC.

Turning to this clone: The CDR3 is cut off 3 residues early in the read; its end comes from the germline J gene. This rearrangement joins TRBV28 to TRBJ2-1; tentative D call: TRBD1 (7 bases). V lost 4 bases to trimming and J lost 2 bases, with 15 bases between them. Germline assignment: CDR1 MDHEN and CDR2 SYDVKM. The CDR3 length is 16 residues. The sequenced CDR3 bases are TGTGCCAGCAGTTCCCCCCAGGGGGGTCCCTACAATGAG. This sequence encodes CASSSPQGGPYNE. The CDR3, in full, reads CASSSPQGGPYNEQFF.

Turning to this clone: The CDR3 goes on 3 residues after the read ends, and that part is filled in from the germline J gene. This rearrangement joins TRBV2 to TRBJ2-3; 7 bases match TRBD2. CDR3 length: 14 amino acids. The V segment lost 6 bases and the J segment 0 bases; nucleotides outside the gene matches: 3. From germline, CDR1 is SNHLY and CDR2 FYNNEI. The covered CDR3 bases are TGTGCCAGCAGAGACGGGGGGAGCACAGATACG. Its protein product is CASRDGGSTDT. The entire CDR3 is CASRDGGSTDTQYF.

About this clone itself: The read falls 3 residues short of the CDR3 end, and the missing part is taken from the germline J gene. V and J are TRBV18 and TRBJ1-2; TRBD1 might be the D (5 bases). Trimming removed 3 bases at V and 1 base at J, with 15 bases between. Germline CDR1 is KGHSH and CDR2 is LQKENI. The CDR3 runs to 16 residues. The CDR3 is CASSPYGPGLNYGYTF. CDR3 bases read: TGTGCCAGCTCACCCTATGGCCCGGGACTTAACTATGGC.